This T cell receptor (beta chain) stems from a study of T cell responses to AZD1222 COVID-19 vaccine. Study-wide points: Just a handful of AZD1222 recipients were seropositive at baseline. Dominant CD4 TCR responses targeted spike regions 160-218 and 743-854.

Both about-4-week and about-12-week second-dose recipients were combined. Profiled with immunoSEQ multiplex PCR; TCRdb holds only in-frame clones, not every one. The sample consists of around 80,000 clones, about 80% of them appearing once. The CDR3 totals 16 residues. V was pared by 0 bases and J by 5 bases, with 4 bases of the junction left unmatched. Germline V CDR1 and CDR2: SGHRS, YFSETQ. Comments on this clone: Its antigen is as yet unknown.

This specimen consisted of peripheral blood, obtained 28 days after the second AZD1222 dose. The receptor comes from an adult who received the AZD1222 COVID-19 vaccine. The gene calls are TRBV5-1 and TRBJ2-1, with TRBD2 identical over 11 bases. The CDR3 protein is CASSLVQTSGNNEQFF. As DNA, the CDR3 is TGCGCCAGCAGCTTGGTACAGACTAGCGGGAACAATGAGCAGTTCTTC.